This is a list of T cell receptor beta chains from one sample in a study of cytomegalovirus exposure and HLA in healthy donors. Clones were read by immunoSEQ multiplex PCR, and TCRdb kept only the in-frame ones, dropping some. Here the sample spans about 150,000 clones, approximately 68% being singletons. Sequenced material: PBMCs. The receptors were gathered from a man aged 60 to 75 in good health and CMV-seronegative. Each CDR3 is given with its conserved first and last residue. Fields, in order: V gene, clone size, J gene, D gene, CDR3 protein, CDR3 DNA. D genes are given only for firm matches. Clone size is given for some rows only: seen once, a few or many times, or a class if the clone is expanded.

V: TRBV18
size: -
J: TRBJ1-1
D: TRBD1
CDR3: CASSLSTGEDTEAFF
DNA: TGTGCCAGCTCACTCTCGACAGGGGAGGACACTGAAGCTTTCTTT

V: TRBV5-1
size: -
J: TRBJ2-2
D: TRBD1
CDR3: CASSPQTGGDTGELFF
DNA: TGCGCCAGCAGCCCCCAGACAGGGGGAGACACCGGGGAGCTGTTTTTT

V: TRBV5-1
size: few
J: TRBJ2-3
D: -
CDR3: CASSLVLEAQYF
DNA: TGCGCCAGCAGCTTGGTCTTAGAAGCGCAGTATTTT

V: TRBV27
size: once
J: TRBJ2-7
D: TRBD1
CDR3: CASSLSSRFRDRGFYEQYF
DNA: TGTGCCAGCAGTTTATCGAGTCGGTTCCGGGACAGGGGGTTTTACGAGCAGTACTTC

V: TRBV30
size: -
J: TRBJ2-3
D: TRBD2
CDR3: CAWGSGDLTDTQYF
DNA: TGTGCCTGGGGTAGCGGGGATCTCACAGATACGCAGTATTTT

V: TRBV23-1
size: -
J: TRBJ1-4
D: -
CDR3: CASSRPGHHNEKLFF
DNA: TGCGCCAGCAGTCGGCCGGGACACCATAATGAAAAACTGTTTTTT

V: TRBV12-5
size: -
J: TRBJ2-7
D: -
CDR3: CASGLVWAILMHYEQYF
DNA: TGTGCTAGTGGTTTGGTATGGGCGATCCTGATGCACTACGAGCAGTACTTC

V: TRBV7-8
size: few
J: TRBJ1-5
D: TRBD1
CDR3: CASSFGTGNQPQHF
DNA: TGTGCCAGCAGCTTCGGGACAGGTAATCAGCCCCAGCATTTT

V: TRBV9
size: once
J: TRBJ2-1
D: TRBD2
CDR3: CASSVVGPGTSADRSYNEQFF
DNA: TGTGCCAGCAGCGTAGTTGGGCCCGGGACTAGCGCCGATCGCTCCTACAATGAGCAGTTCTTC

V: TRBV5-6
size: -
J: TRBJ1-4
D: TRBD1
CDR3: CASSSQGATNEKLFF
DNA: TGTGCCAGCAGCTCCCAGGGGGCAACTAATGAAAAACTGTTTTTT

V: TRBV27
size: -
J: TRBJ2-5
D: -
CDR3: CASSHKTGRQETQYF
DNA: TGTGCCAGCAGCCACAAGACAGGCCGCCAAGAGACCCAGTACTTC

V: TRBV6-6
size: -
J: TRBJ2-7
D: TRBD1
CDR3: CASSSPGQGAGEQYF
DNA: TGTGCCAGCAGTTCCCCGGGACAGGGGGCAGGGGAGCAGTACTTC

V: TRBV29-1
size: -
J: TRBJ2-7
D: -
CDR3: CSVRGTASYEQYF
DNA: TGCAGCGTACGGGGGACAGCCTCCTACGAGCAGTACTTC

V: TRBV30
size: -
J: TRBJ1-1
D: TRBD1
CDR3: CAWSDGQGDTEAFF
DNA: TGTGCCTGGAGTGACGGACAGGGGGACACTGAAGCTTTCTTT

V: TRBV5-6
size: few
J: TRBJ2-7
D: TRBD2
CDR3: CASSLRVSGTSDYEQYF
DNA: TGTGCCAGCAGCTTGCGAGTATCAGGGACTAGCGACTACGAGCAGTACTTC

V: TRBV28
size: -
J: TRBJ2-5
D: TRBD1
CDR3: CASCSGTGGLGETQYF
DNA: TGTGCCAGTTGTTCCGGGACAGGGGGCCTTGGAGAGACCCAGTACTTC

V: TRBV19
size: -
J: TRBJ1-4
D: -
CDR3: CASSIVRGSGEKLFF
DNA: TGTGCCAGTAGTATAGTACGGGGGAGTGGTGAAAAACTGTTTTTT

V: TRBV19
size: few
J: TRBJ1-2
D: TRBD1
CDR3: CASSRMGTGTYGYTF
DNA: TGTGCCAGTAGCCGGATGGGGACAGGAACCTATGGCTACACCTTC

V: TRBV27
size: once
J: TRBJ1-2
D: -
CDR3: CASNPGRDPSIPRGYTF
DNA: TGTGCCAGCAATCCCGGGCGGGACCCATCAATCCCGCGGGGCTACACCTTC

V: TRBV5-6
size: -
J: TRBJ2-7
D: TRBD2
CDR3: CASSSLLLAGGEQYF
DNA: TGTGCCAGCAGCTCCCTCTTACTAGCGGGAGGCGAGCAGTACTTC

V: TRBV29-1
size: -
J: TRBJ2-3
D: -
CDR3: CSVEDYTKSTDTQYF
DNA: TGCAGCGTTGAAGATTACACGAAAAGCACAGATACGCAGTATTTT

V: TRBV29-1
size: once
J: TRBJ2-7
D: -
CDR3: CSVDAGSSYEQYF
DNA: TGCAGCGTTGATGCCGGTAGCTCCTACGAGCAGTACTTC

V: TRBV6-1
size: -
J: TRBJ2-7
D: TRBD1
CDR3: CASSEATGQGDEQYF
DNA: TGTGCCAGCAGTGAAGCTACCGGACAGGGTGACGAGCAGTACTTC

V: TRBV2
size: -
J: TRBJ1-2
D: -
CDR3: CASMGKSYTF
DNA: TGTGCCAGTATGGGCAAAAGCTACACCTTC

V: TRBV7-6
size: -
J: TRBJ2-1
D: TRBD1
CDR3: CASSLVWTGNEQFF
DNA: TGTGCCAGCAGCTTAGTCTGGACAGGGAATGAGCAGTTCTTC

V: TRBV18
size: few
J: TRBJ2-3
D: -
CDR3: CASSPEGQFTDTQYF
DNA: TGTGCCAGCTCACCAGAGGGTCAATTCACAGATACGCAGTATTTT

V: TRBV28
size: few
J: TRBJ2-7
D: -
CDR3: CASSPLTGGSYEQYF
DNA: TGTGCCAGCAGTCCCCTGACAGGTGGATCCTACGAGCAGTACTTC

V: TRBV5-1
size: few
J: TRBJ1-2
D: -
CDR3: CASSDLSGNYGYTF
DNA: TGCGCCAGCAGCGACCTCTCAGGGAACTATGGCTACACCTTC

V: TRBV6-1
size: few
J: TRBJ2-2
D: -
CDR3: CASGRTGLNTGELFF
DNA: TGTGCCAGCGGGAGGACAGGTTTGAACACCGGGGAGCTGTTTTTT

V: TRBV19
size: -
J: TRBJ2-4
D: TRBD1
CDR3: CASSPGQEINIQYF
DNA: TGTGCCAGTAGTCCCGGACAGGAGATAAACATTCAGTACTTC

V: TRBV28
size: -
J: TRBJ2-5
D: -
CDR3: CASSLEQPISETQYF
DNA: TGTGCCAGCAGTTTGGAGCAGCCGATATCGGAGACCCAGTACTTC

V: TRBV9
size: -
J: TRBJ2-1
D: -
CDR3: CASSVSRNEQFF
DNA: TGTGCCAGCAGCGTTAGTCGGAATGAGCAGTTCTTC

V: TRBV28
size: -
J: TRBJ1-3
D: -
CDR3: CATLGSWEGNTIYF
DNA: TGTGCCACCCTCGGCTCCTGGGAGGGAAACACCATATATTTT

V: TRBV14
size: -
J: TRBJ2-2
D: TRBD2
CDR3: CASSSAGGPAGELFF
DNA: TGTGCCAGCAGTTCAGCGGGAGGGCCAGCCGGGGAGCTGTTTTTT

V: TRBV6-5
size: -
J: TRBJ1-1
D: TRBD1
CDR3: CASSYTWTGENTEAFF
DNA: TGTGCCAGCAGTTACACCTGGACAGGGGAGAACACTGAAGCTTTCTTT